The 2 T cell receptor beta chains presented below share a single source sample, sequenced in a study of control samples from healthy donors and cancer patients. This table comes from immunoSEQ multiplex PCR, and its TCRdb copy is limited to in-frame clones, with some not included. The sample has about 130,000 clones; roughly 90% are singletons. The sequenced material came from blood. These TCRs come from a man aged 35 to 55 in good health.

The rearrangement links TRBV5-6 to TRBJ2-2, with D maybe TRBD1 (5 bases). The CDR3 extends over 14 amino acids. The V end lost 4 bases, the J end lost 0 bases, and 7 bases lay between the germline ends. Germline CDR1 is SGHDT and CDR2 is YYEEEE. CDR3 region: CASSDRPNTGELFF. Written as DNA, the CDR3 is TGTGCCAGCAGCGACAGACCGAACACCGGGGAGCTGTTTTTT.

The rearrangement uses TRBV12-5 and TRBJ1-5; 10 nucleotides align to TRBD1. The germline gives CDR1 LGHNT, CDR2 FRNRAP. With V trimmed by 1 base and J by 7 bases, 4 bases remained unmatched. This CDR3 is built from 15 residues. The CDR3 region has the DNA TGTGCTAGTGGTTTGGGGACAGGGGGAGGGCAGCCCCAGCATTTT. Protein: CASGLGTGGGQPQHF.